The rows below give T cell receptor beta chains drawn from one sample of a study of CD8 T cells in ankylosing spondylitis. TCRdb analysed the 5' RACE reads with MiXCR anew, one entry per CDR3 protein. Of approximately 220,000 distinct CDR3 sequences listed, under 30% are singletons. The sequencing input was blood, either unsorted or a sorted T cell fraction (not recorded which). These receptors were taken from a male donor with ankylosing spondylitis or in good health (not recorded which). Each CDR3 is given with its conserved first and last residue. The D gene is left open where the match is weak. Clone size, where shown, is once, few, many, or a class for clones that have expanded.

>.|TRBV6-2/TRBV6-3|many|TRBJ1-2
TGTGCCAGCAGTTACGTCGACATGAACTATGGCTACACCTTC
CASSYVDMNYGYTF
>TRBD2|TRBV7-8|many|TRBJ2-3
TGTGCCAGCAGCTTCAATGCGGGAGTCCTGAGCACGGAGGCAGATACGCAGTATTTT
CASSFNAGVLSTEADTQYF
>.|TRBV14|.|TRBJ2-5
TGTGCCAGCAGCCAAGTACAACGCCAGACCCAGTACTTC
CASSQVQRQTQYF
>.|TRBV20-1|many|TRBJ2-1
TGCAGTGCCACCCCTCGAGGCGAGCAGTTCTTC
CSATPRGEQFF
>.|TRBV27|few|TRBJ2-7
TGTGCCAGCAGTTTAGGGATCCGGGACTTC
CASSLGIRDF
>TRBD1|TRBV12-3/TRBV12-4|many|TRBJ2-1
TGTGCCAGCAACGGACAGGGGGCATACAATGAGCAGTTCTTC
CASNGQGAYNEQFF
>.|TRBV20-1|many|TRBJ1-6
TGCAGTGCTAGAGGTTCCGCTCAGGGGTCACCCCTCCACTTT
CSARGSAQGSPLHF
>TRBD2|TRBV12-3/TRBV12-4|many|TRBJ2-3
TGTGCCAGCAGTCTCCGACTAGCGGGAGTAGATACGCAGTATTTT
CASSLRLAGVDTQYF
>.|TRBV12-3/TRBV12-4|many|TRBJ2-7
TGTGCCAGCAGTGGGGGGACAGTTTCCTACGAGCAGTACTTC
CASSGGTVSYEQYF
>.|TRBV5-6|.|TRBJ1-5
TGTGCCAGCAGCTTGATGGGAGGGTTCCAGCATTTT
CASSLMGGFQHF
>TRBD1|TRBV4-3|.|TRBJ2-4
TGCGCCAGCAGCCAAGATCTGGCAGGGGGAGAATATTTAGCCAAAAACATTCAGTACTTC
CASSQDLAGGEYLAKNIQYF
>.|TRBV25-1|many|TRBJ1-2
TGTGCCAGCAGCCGGGACGCCTCGAGAGAGGGCTACACCTTC
CASSRDASREGYTF
>.|TRBV27|.|TRBJ2-7
TGTGCCAGCAGTTTAAAAGGGGGGGTTTGGGAAACCTACGAGCAGTACTTC
CASSLKGGVWETYEQYF
>.|TRBV6-5|.|TRBJ1-5
TGTGCCAGCAGTTTGGGGACTTATGGCAATCAGCCCCAGCATTTT
CASSLGTYGNQPQHF
>TRBD2|TRBV20-1|few|TRBJ2-1
TGCAGTGCTACAGTCATTAGCGGGACGAGTCGCAATGAGCAGTTCTTC
CSATVISGTSRNEQFF
>.|TRBV20-1|many|TRBJ2-1
TGCAGTGCCATCCTTTGGGCTAGTGGAAACAATGAGCAGTTCTTC
CSAILWASGNNEQFF
>.|TRBV2|.|TRBJ2-7
TGTGCCAGCAGTGAAGGTCTCGTGAACGAGCAGTACTTC
CASSEGLVNEQYF
>TRBD2|TRBV29-1|few|TRBJ2-3
TGCAGCGTTGCCGGAGCTAGCGGGAGGGGCACAGATACGCAGTATTTT
CSVAGASGRGTDTQYF
>TRBD2|TRBV7-2|many|TRBJ2-5
TGTGCCAGCAGCTTAGGAAGCGGGAGTGTGGAGACCCAGTACTTC
CASSLGSGSVETQYF
>.|TRBV12-3/TRBV12-4|few|TRBJ1-5
TGTGCCAGCAGTTTCAACAGGGTCAATCAGCCCCAGCATTTT
CASSFNRVNQPQHF
>TRBD1|TRBV10-3|.|TRBJ2-1
TGTGCCATCAGTGCCGGGACAGCATACAATGAGCAGTTCTTC
CAISAGTAYNEQFF
>.|TRBV6-1|.|TRBJ2-7
TGTGCCAGCCGTGACTTAGGCTCCTACGAGCAGTACTTC
CASRDLGSYEQYF
>.|TRBV12-3/TRBV12-4|many|TRBJ2-5
TGTGCCAGCACCCCGGGACAAAAAGAGACCCAGTACTTC
CASTPGQKETQYF
>.|TRBV4-1|.|TRBJ1-2
TGCGCCAGCAGCCAAGATTCCGGGGGTGGCTACACCTTC
CASSQDSGGGYTF
>.|TRBV6-5|many|TRBJ1-1
TGTGCCAGCAGTTACTCGGAGTATAACACTGAAGCTTTCTTT
CASSYSEYNTEAFF
>TRBD1|TRBV5-1|.|TRBJ2-1
TGCGCCAGCAGGATTGGTGGACAGGGTGAGCAGTTCTTC
CASRIGGQGEQFF
>.|TRBV29-1|many|TRBJ2-7
TGCAGCGTTGGGGGGAGGCCTGGCGAGCAGTACTTC
CSVGGRPGEQYF
>TRBD1|TRBV20-1|.|TRBJ1-4
TGCAGTGCTACCGGGACAGGGGGCGATATAGCTAATGAAAAACTGTTTTTT
CSATGTGGDIANEKLFF
>TRBD1|TRBV12-3/TRBV12-4|.|TRBJ2-7
TGTGCCAGCAGCCCCGGGACAGATAAGCAGTACTTC
CASSPGTDKQYF
>.|TRBV27|many|TRBJ2-3
TGTGCCAGCACCCATCGGAGCAGTTCAGATACGCAGTATTTT
CASTHRSSSDTQYF
>.|TRBV20-1|once|TRBJ2-5
TGCAGTGCTAGAGATTTCGACGGCTGGTACCAAGAGACCCAGTACTTC
CSARDFDGWYQETQYF
>.|TRBV7-9|.|TRBJ2-3
TGTGCCAGCAGCTTTGACTACGGGGCTAACACAGATACGCAGTATTTT
CASSFDYGANTDTQYF
>.|TRBV12-3/TRBV12-4|.|TRBJ2-1
TGTGCCAGCAGTGACCGGGACCGGGGGCACAATGAGCAGTTCTTC
CASSDRDRGHNEQFF
>TRBD2|TRBV29-1|many|TRBJ2-1
TGCAGCGCACCCCTACCCAAGGGGGGACAGCTGGGACTAGCGGACTACAATGAGCAGTTCTTC
CSAPLPKGGQLGLADYNEQFF
>TRBD1|TRBV4-2|many|TRBJ2-7
TGTGCCAGCAGCCAAGATTGGGCGACAGGGGTATACGAGCAGTACTTC
CASSQDWATGVYEQYF
>TRBD1|TRBV6-1|many|TRBJ2-7
TGTGCCAGCAGCTCTGGGATCGTTGGACAGGGTAATACCTACGAGCAGTACTTC
CASSSGIVGQGNTYEQYF